Following are 24 T cell receptor beta chains from one sample sequenced in a study of multiple sclerosis patients with progressive multifocal leukoencephalopathy. Time point described: before natalizumab initiation. Clones were sequenced by immunoSEQ multiplex PCR, and TCRdb holds only the in-frame ones, with some missing. Among some 31,000 clones listed, about 89% were seen once. The sequenced sample was PBMCs. These receptors were collected from a human donor with multiple sclerosis.

The table lists this clone with a count of one. The V and J genes are TRBV5-6 and TRBJ2-7; 10 nucleotides agree with TRBD1. CDR1 and CDR2 (germline): SGHDT, YYEEEE. V trimming: 0 bases; J trimming: 6 bases; junction bases outside the gene matches: 6. The CDR3 sequence is 15 residues long. This CDR3 reads CASSLGGTGVPEQYF. The CDR3 coding sequence is TGTGCCAGCAGCTTGGGAGGGACAGGGGTCCCCGAGCAGTACTTC.

The genes are TRBV19 and TRBJ1-5; D is unclear. V lost 3 bases and J 3 bases, leaving 6 bases between the germline ends. The CDR3 has 13 residues. Germline CDR1 LNHDA, CDR2 SQIVND (reference sequence). CDR3 residues: CASSITPNQPQHF. Written as DNA, the CDR3 is TGTGCCAGTAGTATCACCCCCAATCAGCCCCAGCATTTT.

This clone was counted once. The J gene is TRBJ2-7, the V gene TRBV13; D tentatively reads TRBD1 or TRBD2 (6 bases each). This CDR3 has 13 residues. The germline V gene encodes CDR1 PRHDT and CDR2 FYEKMQ (reference sequence). V lost 5 bases to trimming and J lost 5 bases, with 13 bases between them. The CDR3, as DNA: TGTGCCAGCAGCCACACGAGGGGGGACGAGCAGTACTTC. Encoded protein: CASSHTRGDEQYF.

This chain uses TRBV28 with TRBJ2-3; D gene unclear. Between the trimmed V and J ends, which lost 2 bases and 5 bases, there was a span of 11 bases. Germline CDR1 is MDHEN and CDR2 is SYDVKM. The CDR3 is made up of 14 amino acids. CDR3 sequence reads: CASSLLPTLDTQYF. The CDR3 bases are TGTGCCAGCAGTTTACTGCCAACCCTAGATACGCAGTATTTT.

This chain links TRBV19 with TRBJ2-1; 9 positions agree with TRBD1. The germline CDR1 and CDR2 sequences are LNHDA and SQIVND (reference sequence). V dropped 6 bases and J dropped 8; count of bases not matched to a gene: 14. This CDR3 spans 16 amino acids. The CDR3 nucleotides read TGTGCCAGTAGGCAACTGGGACAGGGAGGCTGGGATGAGCAGTTCTTC. The encoded protein is CASRQLGQGGWDEQFF.

The chain employs TRBV6-5 and TRBJ2-7, with a possible D match to TRBD1 (6 bases). The length of the CDR3 is 14 residues. V was pared by 4 bases and J by 8 bases, with 18 bases between. CDR1 is MNHEY and CDR2 is SVGAGI in the germline V gene. In nucleotides, the CDR3 is TGTGCCAGCAGTTCCCTGGGTGGCAGGGGCAAGCAGTACTTC. As protein: CASSSLGGRGKQYF.

The rearrangement uses TRBV19 and TRBJ2-4; tentative D call: TRBD1 (5 bases). The ends were cut back, 6 bases at V and 9 bases at J, with 18 bases in the middle. Germline CDR1 reads LNHDA; CDR2 reads SQIVND (reference sequence). The CDR3 consists of 14 residues. The CDR3 region has the DNA TGTGCCAGTAGCCAGACAGCACCACTTGGCATTCAGTACTTC. It translates to CASSQTAPLGIQYF.

The V call is TRBV7-6, the J call TRBJ1-1, with unresolved D. From germline, CDR1 is SGHVS and CDR2 FNYEAQ. The CDR3 is made up of 14 amino acids. Trimming left V 1 base short and J 0 bases short, with 6 bases between. DNA for the CDR3: TGTGCCAGCAGCTTAGAAGGGATGAACACTGAAGCTTTCTTT. Its translation: CASSLEGMNTEAFF.

The chain links TRBV19 to TRBJ2-5; D is possibly TRBD2 (6 bases). This CDR3 has 15 residues. Germline V gene data show CDR1 as LNHDA and CDR2 as SQIVND (reference sequence). V was trimmed by 3 bases and J by 5 bases, leaving 16 bases between them. The CDR3 DNA reads TGTGCCAGTAGTATCTTCTCGGGGGTCGGGGAGACCCAGTACTTC. Translating gives CASSIFSGVGETQYF.

The CDR3, as DNA: TGTGCCAGCAGTAGGGACAACATTTCACCCCTCCACTTT. The encoded protein is CASSRDNISPLHF. The chain links TRBV28 to TRBJ1-6, with D perhaps TRBD1 (6 bases). Germline CDR1 is MDHEN and CDR2 is SYDVKM. V gave up 5 bases and J gave up 9 bases, with 11 bases separating them. The CDR3 spans 13 residues.

The chain links TRBV6-5 to TRBJ1-2; D possibly corresponds to TRBD1 (5 bases). This CDR3 region has 14 residues. Per the germline V gene, CDR1 is MNHEY and CDR2 is SVGAGI. The V and J ends lost 1 base and 7 bases respectively, with 13 bases between them. As DNA, the CDR3 is TGTGCCAGCAGTTACTTCGGGGGATCAAGTGGCTACACCTTC. Translated, it gives CASSYFGGSSGYTF.

The chain has TRBV18 and TRBJ1-3; TRBD1 is a possible D gene (5 bases). Germline V gene sequence: CDR1 KGHSH, CDR2 LQKENI. The ends were cut back, 5 bases at V and 0 bases at J, with 17 bases in the middle. The CDR3 has 17 amino acids. The CDR3 spells CASSFRDVGNSGNTIYF. The DNA of the CDR3 is TGTGCCAGCTCATTCCGGGACGTCGGAAACTCTGGAAACACCATATATTTT.

J is TRBJ2-5 and V is TRBV7-2; 9 bases map to TRBD1. J gave up 4 bases and V 2 bases, and 8 bases lay outside the gene matches. The CDR3 contains 16 residues. Germline-derived CDR1 and CDR2 are SGHTA and FQGNSA. The CDR3 region is CASSLSGTGLGETQYF. Written as DNA, the CDR3 is TGTGCCAGCAGCTTATCGGGGACAGGGTTGGGAGAGACCCAGTACTTC.

This chain joins TRBV2 and TRBJ2-1; perhaps D is TRBD1 or TRBD2 (5 bases each). CDR1 and CDR2 (germline): SNHLY, FYNNEI. Trimming took off 6 bases at V and 0 bases at J, with 12 bases between the two ends. This CDR3 region has 15 residues. CDR3 in DNA: TGTGCCAGCAGGGGACCCCGGACCTCCTACAATGAGCAGTTCTTC. As protein: CASRGPRTSYNEQFF. Combining the CDR3 with reference TRBV2 and TRBJ2-1 gives the whole variable domain EPEVTQTPSHQVTQMGQEVILRCVPISNHLYFYWYRQILGQKVEFLVSFYNNEISEKSEIFDDQFSVERPDGSNFTLKIRSTKLEDSAMYFCASRGPRTSYNEQFFGPGTRLTVL.

A word on this clone: Compared with germline, one end of the junction differs, possibly owing to a read error. Other nucleotide sequences from this sample produce the same CDR3. J is TRBJ1-5 and V is TRBV10-3, with TRBD1 matching over 10 bases. Per the germline V gene, CDR1 is ENHRY and CDR2 is SYGVKD. This CDR3 region has 15 residues. The CDR3 is CAISDPGQGYQPQHF. The CDR3, as DNA: TGCGCCATCAGTGACCCGGGACAGGGGTATCAGCCCCAGCATTTT.

The genes are TRBV27 and TRBJ2-7, with 8 bases lining up with TRBD1. CDR3 length equals 15 residues. V dropped 5 bases and J dropped 9; count of bases not matched to a gene: 15. Germline CDR1 and CDR2: MNHEY and SMNVEV (reference sequence). CDR3 in amino acids: CASSPIRDRPSRQYF. The DNA for the CDR3 is TGTGCCAGCAGTCCCATCCGGGACAGGCCTTCACGGCAGTACTTC.

This chain connects TRBV7-6 to TRBJ2-1; D is perhaps TRBD1 (7 bases). Germline lookup yields CDR1 SGHVS and CDR2 FNYEAQ. Trimming cost V 1 base and J 4 bases, with 17 bases left between them. The CDR3 extends over 17 amino acids. The DNA of the CDR3 is TGTGCCAGCAGCTTAGTAGGGGGCGGGACTGAGTACAATGAGCAGTTCTTC. Translated: CASSLVGGGTEYNEQFF.

V is TRBV5-6 and J is TRBJ1-1, with D perhaps TRBD1 (5 bases). Germline lookup yields CDR1 SGHDT and CDR2 YYEEEE. The germline V and J ends were trimmed by 5 bases and 6 bases, with 14 bases remaining between them. The CDR3 runs 13 residues. CDR3 bases: TGTGCCAGCAGTCCCTCCGGGGGACCTGAAGCTTTCTTT. Translating gives CASSPSGGPEAFF.

V and J are TRBV28 and TRBJ1-2; 7 nucleotides line up with TRBD1. The CDR3 is made up of 14 amino acids. Per the germline V gene, CDR1 is MDHEN and CDR2 is SYDVKM. J gave up 1 base and V 10 bases, and 9 bases lay outside the gene matches. The CDR3 loop reads CATTWDSFNYGYTF. The CDR3 nucleotides read TGTGCCACCACCTGGGACAGCTTTAACTATGGCTACACCTTC.

This clone was detected once. The chain combines TRBV9 with TRBJ1-3; D not resolved. The CDR3 is made up of 16 amino acids. In germline, CDR1 is SGDLS, CDR2 YYNGEE. Trimming stripped 4 bases from V and 0 bases from J, with 14 bases between. CDR3 nucleotides: TGTGCCAGCAGCCCTCGGGGTCGGACCTCTGGAAACACCATATATTTT. The encoded protein is CASSPRGRTSGNTIYF.

The chain combines TRBV9 with TRBJ1-2; TRBD1 is a possible D gene (5 bases). The CDR3 loop spans 11 amino acids. Germline assignment: CDR1 SGDLS and CDR2 YYNGEE. The ends were cut back, 0 bases at V and 8 bases at J, with 5 bases in the middle. The CDR3 sequence is CASSVGGGYTF. The CDR3 DNA reads TGTGCCAGCAGCGTAGGGGGCGGCTACACCTTC.

The chain carries TRBV7-6 and TRBJ2-2; TRBD1 matches 9 bases. CDR3 length equals 18 residues. J gave up 0 bases and V 6 bases, and 11 bases lay outside the gene matches. Germline lookup yields CDR1 SGHVS and CDR2 FNYEAQ. CDR3 in DNA: TGTGCCAGCAGTCCGCTGCCGGGACAGGGATCGAACACCGGGGAGCTGTTTTTT. Protein: CASSPLPGQGSNTGELFF.

The sample holds one count of this clone. The rearrangement uses TRBV9 and TRBJ2-1, with TRBD1 matching over 8 bases. The germline gives CDR1 SGDLS, CDR2 YYNGEE. The CDR3 is 15 residues long. Trimming removed 2 bases from V and 6 bases from J; junction bases left unmatched: 7. The CDR3 coding sequence is TGTGCCAGCAGCGTGGAGACAGGGGAAGGCAATGAGCAGTTCTTC. Its protein is CASSVETGEGNEQFF.

The chain is built from TRBV11-3 and TRBJ2-1; tentative D call: TRBD2 (5 bases). Germline lookup yields CDR1 SGHNT and CDR2 YENEEA. The V and J ends lost 0 bases and 8 bases respectively, with 14 bases between them. There are 15 residues in the CDR3. CDR3 bases: TGTGCCAGCAGCTTAGAGCCCGGGGTATCGCATGAGCAGTTCTTC. Translated: CASSLEPGVSHEQFF.